This TCR beta chain was captured in a study of cytomegalovirus exposure and HLA in healthy donors. Likely unrecorded immune exposures existed in these nominally healthy donors. Losses at the gene ends were 5 bases for V and 6 bases for J; bases not matched to a gene: 7. Germline V gene sequence: CDR1 SGHNT, CDR2 YENEEA. CDR3 length: 14 residues. A multiplex PCR was run with 60 Vbeta primers and 13 Jbeta primers. Measured with immunoSEQ multiplex PCR; TCRdb has only the in-frame clones, and not every one. Among approximately 190,000 clones, about 85% were seen once, and the ten largest hold 3.8%. Sequences were obtained from PBMCs. The TCR sequence derives from a man aged 50 to 60 in good health and CMV-seronegative. The rearrangement joins TRBV11-3 to TRBJ2-7, with 10 bases that match TRBD1. The CDR3 DNA reads as TGTGCCAGCAGCCAAGGGACAGGGGTGGGCGAGCAGTACTTC. Translated: CASSQGTGVGEQYF.